The 17 T cell receptor beta chains listed next were all sequenced from one sample in a study of beta chain features in type 1 diabetes (dated 2018 in TCRdb). The method was the immunoSEQ multiplex PCR assay. All of the isolated RNA was reverse transcribed with the High Capacity cDNA Reverse Transcription Kit, so expressed TCRB transcripts were sequenced. The immuneACCESS repertoire file appears here via TCRdb, limited to in-frame rearrangements. These files lack a portion of the clones; in checked studies, under half of the deficit traces to unresolved V genes, and the cause of the others is not known. This sample lists about 150,000 clones; around 10% were detected once. Roughly 1.9% of the sample comes from the top ten. The sample taken for sequencing was central memory CD4+ T cells from blood. The receptors here all came from a man younger than 35 in good health.

This clone was detected only a few times. A much larger clone lies one base from this, so it may be a read error. The chain combines TRBV14 with TRBJ1-3, with D possibly being TRBD1 (5 bases). Trimming cost V 1 base and J 2 bases, with 12 bases left between them. Germline CDR1 SGHDN, CDR2 FVKESK. The CDR3 loop spans 16 amino acids. CDR3 protein: CASSQVLGGAGNTIYF. Here the CDR3 DNA reads TGTGCCAGCAGCCAAGTTCTCGGGGGTGCTGGAAACACCATATATTTT.

V and J are TRBV2 and TRBJ1-5, with 9 bases lining up with TRBD1. Germline CDR1 is SNHLY and CDR2 is FYNNEI. CDR3 length equals 15 residues. J lost 7 bases, V lost 1 base, and 5 bases had no gene match. CDR3 protein: CASSEGDRARQPQHF. The CDR3, as DNA: TGTGCCAGCAGTGAAGGGGACAGGGCTCGACAGCCCCAGCATTTT.

The chain joins TRBV2 to TRBJ1-1; D is uncertain. Per the germline V gene, CDR1 is SNHLY and CDR2 is FYNNEI. V lost 7 bases, J lost 0 bases, and 3 bases lay in between. This CDR3 is built from 11 residues. CDR3 bases: TGTGCCAGCAAGGTGAACACTGAAGCTTTCTTT. This codes for CASKVNTEAFF.

This clone has only a few counts. The chain employs TRBV4-2 and TRBJ2-7; no clear D gene. V gave up 2 bases and J gave up 6 bases, with 11 bases separating them. Germline loops: CDR1 LGHNA, CDR2 YNFKEQ. This CDR3 comprises 13 residues. The CDR3 region has the DNA TGTGCCAGCAGCCAAAGCGACCGCTTCGAGCAGTACTTC. It yields the protein CASSQSDRFEQYF.

The table lists this clone with a few counts. CDR3 nucleotide sequence: TGTGCCAGCAGCATCCGGAGGGAGACCCAGTACTTC. The encoded protein is CASSIRRETQYF. The V gene is TRBV7-2, the J gene TRBJ2-5; D may be TRBD2 (5 bases). CDR3 length: 12 residues. The germline V gene has CDR1 SGHTA and CDR2 FQGNSA. The V gene lost 5 bases and the J gene lost 5 bases, with 9 bases spanning the gap.

The sample holds a few counts of this clone. The rearrangement links TRBV5-1 to TRBJ2-1; 11 nucleotides agree with TRBD2. The CDR3 length is 16 residues. Looked up from germline, CDR1 is SGHRS and CDR2 is YFSETQ. V lost 4 bases to trimming and J lost 6 bases; unmatched junction nucleotides: 9. CDR3 sequence reads: CASSPATSGVGNEQFF. The CDR3 nucleotides read TGCGCCAGCAGCCCGGCGACTAGCGGGGTGGGCAATGAGCAGTTCTTC.

This clone was detected ten times or more. The DNA of the CDR3 is TGCGCCAGCAGCCAAATAAGAGGAGATACGCAGTATTTT. Protein product: CASSQIRGDTQYF. The chain carries TRBV4-3 and TRBJ2-3; no clear D gene. The V end was cut by 2 bases, the J end by 5 bases, with 8 bases between. Germline CDR1 is LGHNA and CDR2 is YSLEER. The CDR3 contains 13 residues.

This chain links TRBV7-2 with TRBJ2-7, with TRBD2 as a possible D gene (5 bases). The CDR3 is made up of 14 amino acids. V lost 6 bases to trimming and J lost 2 bases, with 14 bases between them. In germline, CDR1 is SGHTA, CDR2 FQGNSA. CDR3 nucleotides: TGTGCCAGCAGGCCGTGGGAGACGGCCTACGAGCAGTACTTC. Translating it yields CASRPWETAYEQYF.

CDR3 sequence (DNA): TGCAGTGCCAGTGATCCCCACGAGCAGTACTTC. This codes for CSASDPHEQYF. The rearrangement uses TRBV20-1 and TRBJ2-7, with unresolved D. Germline values: CDR1 DFQATT, CDR2 SNEGSKA (reference sequence). V lost 6 bases and J 5 bases, leaving 11 bases between the germline ends. CDR3 length: 11 amino acids.

In its sample, this clone was seen many times. The chain links TRBV28 to TRBJ2-1, with TRBD2 matching 10 bases. The CDR3 sequence is 15 residues long. With V trimmed by 3 bases and J by 7 bases, 6 bases remained unmatched. Germline V gene data show CDR1 as MDHEN and CDR2 as SYDVKM. CDR3 loop: CASSFSGRAWNEQFF. The CDR3 DNA reads as TGTGCCAGCAGTTTCAGCGGGAGGGCCTGGAATGAGCAGTTCTTC. Supplemented by reference TRBV28 and TRBJ2-1, the full variable domain reads DVKVTQSSRYLVKRTGEKVFLECVQDMDHENMFWYRQDPGLGLRLIYFSYDVKMKEKGDIPEGYSVSREKKERFSLILESASTNQTSMYLCASSFSGRAWNEQFFGPGTRLTVL.

The chain is built from TRBV27 and TRBJ1-4; D call uncertain. V was clipped by 3 bases and J by 8 bases, with 7 bases between them. The germline V gene encodes CDR1 MNHEY and CDR2 SMNVEV (reference sequence). The CDR3 is 12 amino acids. This CDR3 is CASSLPGEKLFF. The CDR3 region has the DNA TGTGCCAGCAGTTTGCCCGGGGAAAAACTGTTTTTT.

This clone has at least ten counts. This rearrangement joins TRBV18 to TRBJ2-5; tentatively, D is TRBD2 (5 bases). V was clipped by 0 bases and J by 5 bases, with 13 bases between them. Germline CDR1 reads KGHSH; CDR2 reads LQKENI. The CDR3 covers 15 residues. CDR3 DNA: TGTGCCAGCTCACCACCGGGAGCTGATACGGAGACCCAGTACTTC. It encodes CASSPPGADTETQYF.

In this sample, this clone turned up a few times. The chain uses TRBV18 and TRBJ1-2, with 7 bases lining up with TRBD1. Trimming cost V 4 bases and J 0 bases; bases outside gene matches: 5. The CDR3 has 15 amino acids. The germline gives CDR1 KGHSH, CDR2 LQKENI. CDR3 in DNA: TGTGCCAGCTCACTAACGGACAGGACTAACTATGGCTACACCTTC. It specifies CASSLTDRTNYGYTF.

In this sample, this clone turned up a few times. This chain links TRBV4-2 with TRBJ1-1; D may be TRBD1 (5 bases). CDR3 size: 15 residues. Germline CDR1 is LGHNA and CDR2 is YNFKEQ. Trimming left V 0 bases short and J 1 base short, with 9 bases between. CDR3 DNA: TGTGCCAGCAGCCAAGATCCGCAGGGGAACACTGAAGCTTTCTTT. It specifies CASSQDPQGNTEAFF.

This clone was seen ten or more times. CDR3 region: CASVTRGLRTEAFF. Here the CDR3 DNA reads TGTGCCAGCGTCACCAGGGGGCTAAGAACTGAAGCTTTCTTT. This chain links TRBV28 with TRBJ1-1; 8 nucleotides align to TRBD1. Trimming removed 8 bases from V and 5 bases from J; junction bases left unmatched: 10. This CDR3 has 14 amino acids. Germline V gene data show CDR1 as MDHEN and CDR2 as SYDVKM.

This chain uses TRBV15 with TRBJ2-4, with 7 nucleotides matching TRBD1. Trimming cost V 1 base and J 3 bases; bases outside gene matches: 0. CDR3 size: 14 residues. Germline V gene sequence: CDR1 LNHNV, CDR2 YYDKDF (reference sequence). CDR3 region: CATSRGDSKNIQYF. As DNA, the CDR3 is TGTGCCACCAGCAGAGGGGACAGCAAAAACATTCAGTACTTC. Using reference TRBV15 and TRBJ2-4 for the parts outside the CDR3, the full variable domain is DAMVIQNPRYQVTQFGKPVTLSCSQTLNHNVMYWYQQKSSQAPKLLFHYYDKDFNNEADTPDNFQSRRPNTSFCFLDIRSPGLGDTAMYLCATSRGDSKNIQYFGAGTRLSVL.

The chain joins TRBV5-1 to TRBJ2-7; 9 bases are shared with TRBD1. Trimming cost V 6 bases and J 2 bases; bases outside gene matches: 3. Germline CDR1 and CDR2: SGHRS and YFSETQ. The CDR3 is 13 residues long. CDR3 residues: CASTGDRAYEQYF. CDR3 bases: TGCGCCAGCACCGGGGACAGGGCCTACGAGCAGTACTTC.